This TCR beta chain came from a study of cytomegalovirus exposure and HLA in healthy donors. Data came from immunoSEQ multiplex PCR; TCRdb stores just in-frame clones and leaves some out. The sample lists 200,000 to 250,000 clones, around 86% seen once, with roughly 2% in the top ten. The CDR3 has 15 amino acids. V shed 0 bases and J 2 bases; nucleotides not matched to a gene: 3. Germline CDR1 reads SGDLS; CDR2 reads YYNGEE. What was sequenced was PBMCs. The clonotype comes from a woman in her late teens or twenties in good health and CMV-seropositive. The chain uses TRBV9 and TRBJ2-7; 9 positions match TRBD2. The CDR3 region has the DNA TGTGCCAGCAGCGTAGGCGGGAGGGCCGCCTACGAGCAGTACTTC. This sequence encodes CASSVGGRAAYEQYF.